A selection of T cell receptor beta chains follows, all from one sample in a study of PD-1 blockade in classical Hodgkin lymphoma. TCRdb's copy holds only in-frame clones and misses some; the assay was immunoSEQ multiplex PCR. The sample contains 100,000 or so clones, around nine tenths of which appear only once. The sequencing used peripheral blood mononuclear cells (PBMCs), collected before the fourth cycle of nivolumab. The source is a human donor with classical Hodgkin lymphoma. CDR3s include the opening cysteine and the closing phenylalanine or tryptophan. D genes are given only for firm matches. Clone sizes are given selectively: once, few, many, or a class where the clone is expanded.

V: TRBV19; J: TRBJ1-2; size: .; D: .; CDR3: CASSINRSAYGYTF; DNA: TGTGCCAGTAGTATAAACAGGTCGGCCTATGGCTACACCTTC
V: TRBV28; J: TRBJ2-6; size: .; D: .; CDR3: CASSGANVLTF; DNA: TGTGCCAGCTCTGGGGCCAACGTCCTGACTTTC
V: TRBV7-7; J: TRBJ2-5; size: .; D: .; CDR3: CASSFGYGGTQETQYF; DNA: TGTGCCAGCAGCTTTGGATACGGGGGCACTCAAGAGACCCAGTACTTC
V: TRBV5-6; J: TRBJ1-5; size: .; D: .; CDR3: CASSFGFRAIQPQHF; DNA: TGTGCCAGCAGCTTCGGGTTCCGGGCGATTCAGCCCCAGCATTTT
V: TRBV6-6; J: TRBJ1-1; size: .; D: .; CDR3: CASSYRVQSTFF; DNA: TGTGCCAGCAGTTATCGTGTACAGTCAACTTTCTTT
V: TRBV30; J: TRBJ2-5; size: .; D: TRBD1; CDR3: CAWSRSLTGGETQYF; DNA: TGTGCCTGGAGTCGCTCCCTGACAGGGGGAGAGACCCAGTACTTC
V: TRBV6-6; J: TRBJ1-1; size: .; D: .; CDR3: CASSYGGAGTEAFF; DNA: TGTGCCAGCAGTTACGGGGGGGCAGGAACTGAAGCTTTCTTT
V: TRBV6-6; J: TRBJ1-4; size: .; D: .; CDR3: CASSYSFEKLFF; DNA: TGTGCCAGCAGTTACAGCTTTGAAAAACTGTTTTTT
V: TRBV4-1; J: TRBJ2-7; size: .; D: .; CDR3: CASSQDPREHSYEQYF; DNA: TGCGCCAGCAGCCAAGATCCCCGGGAGCATTCCTACGAGCAGTACTTC
V: TRBV6-5; J: TRBJ2-7; size: .; D: .; CDR3: CASSRGPDEGQYF; DNA: TGTGCCAGCAGCCGCGGACCTGACGAGGGGCAGTACTTC
V: TRBV9; J: TRBJ1-4; size: .; D: .; CDR3: CASSPGGDNEKLFF; DNA: TGTGCCAGCAGCCCCGGGGGTGATAATGAAAAACTGTTTTTT
V: TRBV7-2; J: TRBJ1-1; size: .; D: .; CDR3: CASRTDLETTEAFF; DNA: TGTGCCAGCAGAACGGACCTGGAGACGACTGAAGCTTTCTTT
V: TRBV5-1; J: TRBJ2-7; size: few; D: TRBD1; CDR3: CASSLGQGPYEQYF; DNA: TGCGCCAGCAGCTTGGGACAGGGGCCCTACGAGCAGTACTTC
V: TRBV9; J: TRBJ2-7; size: once; D: TRBD1; CDR3: CASSGGQGSYEQYF; DNA: TGTGCCAGCAGCGGGGGACAGGGATCCTACGAGCAGTACTTC